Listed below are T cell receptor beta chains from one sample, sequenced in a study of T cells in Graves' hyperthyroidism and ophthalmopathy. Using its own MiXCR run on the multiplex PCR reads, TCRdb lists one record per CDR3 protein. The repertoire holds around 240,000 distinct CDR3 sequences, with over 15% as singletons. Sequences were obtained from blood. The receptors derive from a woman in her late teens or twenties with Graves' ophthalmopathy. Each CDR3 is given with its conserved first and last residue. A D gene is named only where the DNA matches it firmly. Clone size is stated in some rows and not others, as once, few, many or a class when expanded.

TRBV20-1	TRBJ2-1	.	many	TGCAGTGCTAGTCCATACAATGAGCAGTTCTTC	CSASPYNEQFF
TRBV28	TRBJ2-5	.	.	TGTGCCAGCAGTCCAGCGGAGGCCGAGGAGACCCAGTACTTC	CASSPAEAEETQYF
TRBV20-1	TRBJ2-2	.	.	TGCAGTGCTAATTTACCTGGCGGGACCACACGGACCGGGGAGCTGTTTTTT	CSANLPGGTTRTGELFF
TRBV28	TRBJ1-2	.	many	TGTGCCAGCAGTTTAGGACGTTCCTGGGGCTACACCTTC	CASSLGRSWGYTF
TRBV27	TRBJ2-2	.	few	TGTGCCAGCAGTTTATTGGGGTCCCCCACCGGGGAGCTGTTTTTT	CASSLLGSPTGELFF
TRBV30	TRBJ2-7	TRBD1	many	TGTGCCTGGAGTAGGGACAGGAGCAACGAGCAGTACTTC	CAWSRDRSNEQYF
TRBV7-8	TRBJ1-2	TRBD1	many	TGTGCCAGCAGCCAGCGGGGACAGGAGCGATTCGGCTACACCTTC	CASSQRGQERFGYTF
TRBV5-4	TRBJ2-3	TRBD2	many	TGTGCCAGCAGCTTGACTAGCGGGGGGGCGGGAGATACGCAGTATTTT	CASSLTSGGAGDTQYF
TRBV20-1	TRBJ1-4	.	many	TGCAGTGCTAGAGTTGTGGGTTTCACTAATGAAAAACTGTTTTTT	CSARVVGFTNEKLFF
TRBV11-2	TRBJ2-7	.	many	TGTGCCAGCAGCTTAGATAGCGTTCAGCAGTACTTC	CASSLDSVQQYF
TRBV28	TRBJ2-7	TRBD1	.	TGTGCCAGCAGTCCTGGACAGGGGTTAGGCGAGCAGTACTTC	CASSPGQGLGEQYF
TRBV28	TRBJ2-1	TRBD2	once	TGTGCCAGCAGCGAAAGGACTAGTGAGGTCAATGAGCAGTTCTTC	CASSERTSEVNEQFF
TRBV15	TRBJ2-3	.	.	TGTGCCACCAGCAGGGGGGTCGGGGCAGATACGCAGTATTTT	CATSRGVGADTQYF
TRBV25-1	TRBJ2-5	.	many	TGTGCCAGCAGTGATCCTAAAGGTTACGGCTGGCCCCTACAAGAGACCCAGTACTTC	CASSDPKGYGWPLQETQYF
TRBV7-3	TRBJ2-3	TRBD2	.	TGTGCCAGCAGCTTAAGTCCGGCTAGCGGGAGGCGCACAGATACGCAGTATTTT	CASSLSPASGRRTDTQYF
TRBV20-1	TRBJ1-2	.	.	TGCAGTGCTAGAGTAGGGGGGGGCTATGGCTACACCTTC	CSARVGGGYGYTF
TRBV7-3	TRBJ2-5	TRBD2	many	TGTGCCAGCAGCTTAGGACTAGAAGGCCCGCACTTC	CASSLGLEGPHF
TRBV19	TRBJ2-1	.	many	TGTGCCAGTAGCATAGGGGCAGGACGGAGCTCCTACAATGAGCAGTTCTTC	CASSIGAGRSSYNEQFF
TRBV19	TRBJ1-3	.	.	TGTGCCAGTAGTATACTTGGAGGAAACACCATATATTTT	CASSILGGNTIYF
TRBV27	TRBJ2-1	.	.	TGTGCCAGCAGCCCAGGGGTTTTAACCTACAATGAGCAGTTCTTC	CASSPGVLTYNEQFF
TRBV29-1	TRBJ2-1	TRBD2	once	TGCAGCGTCTGTTTGATCGGGACTAGCGGGACGACCACATACTCCTACAATGAGCAGTTCTTC	CSVCLIGTSGTTTYSYNEQFF
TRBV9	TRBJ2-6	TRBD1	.	TGTGCCAGCAGCCCAGGGGGTTCTGGGGCCAACGTCCTGACTTTC	CASSPGGSGANVLTF
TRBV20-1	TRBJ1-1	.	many	TGCAGTGCCGCGGGCGGGGATTTAGCTTTCTTT	CSAAGGDLAFF
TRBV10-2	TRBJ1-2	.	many	TGCGCCAGCAGTGAGTCTGGACCGTATGGCTACACCTTC	CASSESGPYGYTF
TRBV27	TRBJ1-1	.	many	TGTGCCAGCAGTCCCTCGCTTAGGCACACTGAAGCTTTCTTT	CASSPSLRHTEAFF
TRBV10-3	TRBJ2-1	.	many	TGTGCCATCAGTGAAGAGGGAAACTCCTACAATGAGCAGTTCTTC	CAISEEGNSYNEQFF
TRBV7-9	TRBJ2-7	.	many	TGTGCCAGCAGCGTAGACCGCTCAAGCTCCTACGAGCAGTACTTC	CASSVDRSSSYEQYF
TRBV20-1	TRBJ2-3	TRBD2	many	TGCAGTGCTAGGCTAGCGGGAGGGCCCAGAGATACGCAGTATTTT	CSARLAGGPRDTQYF
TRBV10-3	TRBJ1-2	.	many	TGTGCCATCAGGGGGATAGAAAACGATGGCTACACCTTC	CAIRGIENDGYTF
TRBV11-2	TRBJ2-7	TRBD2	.	TGTGCCAGCAGCCCCCCAGCGGGAGCCATTTTGCAGTACTTC	CASSPPAGAILQYF
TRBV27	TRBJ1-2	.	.	TGTGCCAGCAGTCCCCGGAAGGGGTACGGTACGGGCTACACCTTC	CASSPRKGYGTGYTF
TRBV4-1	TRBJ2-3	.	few	TGCGCCAGCAGCCAAGATGACAGATTTAGCACAGATACGCAGTATTTT	CASSQDDRFSTDTQYF
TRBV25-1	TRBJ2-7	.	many	TGTGCCAGCAGCCTAGACTTCTCCTACGAGCAGTACTTC	CASSLDFSYEQYF
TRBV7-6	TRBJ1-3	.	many	TGTGCCAGCAGCAAGGGAAGCTCTGGAAACACCATATATTTT	CASSKGSSGNTIYF
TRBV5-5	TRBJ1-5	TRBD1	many	TGTGCCAGCAGCTGGGGACAGGGGAATCAGCCCCAGCATTTT	CASSWGQGNQPQHF
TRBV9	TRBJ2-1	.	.	TGTGCCAGCAGCCATACGGGAGAGCAAGAGACCCAGTTCTTC	CASSHTGEQETQFF
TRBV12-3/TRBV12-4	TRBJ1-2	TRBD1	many	TGTGCCAGCAGTTTAGGGACAGGGGGTTCCACCTTC	CASSLGTGGSTF
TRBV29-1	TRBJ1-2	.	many	TGCAGCGTGGCCGAAGGTGGAGGCTACACCTTC	CSVAEGGGYTF
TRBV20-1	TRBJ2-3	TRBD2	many	TGCAGTGCTAGTTTGAGGACTAGCGGGAGTTCAGATACGCAGTATTTT	CSASLRTSGSSDTQYF
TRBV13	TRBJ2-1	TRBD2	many	TGTGCCAGCAGCTTCGAGGCTAGCGGTTCCTACAATGAGCAGTTCTTC	CASSFEASGSYNEQFF
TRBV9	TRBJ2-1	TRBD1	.	TGTGCCAGCAGCGCTCCCCCCCCCCAGGGGGCCCCTACCGAGTCCTACAATGAGCAGTTCTTC	CASSAPPPQGAPTESYNEQFF
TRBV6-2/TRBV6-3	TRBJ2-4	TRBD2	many	TGTGCCAGCAGCCCCGGGACTAGCGGCGACATTCAGTACTTC	CASSPGTSGDIQYF
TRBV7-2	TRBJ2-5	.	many	TGTGCCAGCAGCTTAGACGAAGCTGGGACCCAGTACTTC	CASSLDEAGTQYF
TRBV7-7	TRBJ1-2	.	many	TGTGCTAGCAGCTTAGCTTGGACAGTCCCTAGTGGCTACACCTTC	CASSLAWTVPSGYTF
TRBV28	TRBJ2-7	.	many	TGTGCCAGCAGCCTGCCCATACGGCCCTACGAGCAGTACTTC	CASSLPIRPYEQYF
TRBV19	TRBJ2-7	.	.	TGTGCCAGTAGTATTTCTAGTTCCAACTACGAGCAGTACTTC	CASSISSSNYEQYF
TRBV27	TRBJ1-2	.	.	TGTGCCAGCAGTCCCCTAGGATATTATGGCTACACCTTC	CASSPLGYYGYTF
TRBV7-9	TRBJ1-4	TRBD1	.	TGTGCCAGCAGCCCGGAGGGGGCCGGGGAAAAACTGTTTTTT	CASSPEGAGEKLFF
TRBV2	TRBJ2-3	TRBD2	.	TGTGCCAGCAGTAGAGAGGGCGGGAGACCCACAGATACGCAGTATTTT	CASSREGGRPTDTQYF
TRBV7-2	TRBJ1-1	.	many	TGTGCCAGCAGCTTTGGGGGCGCTCGGACTGAAGCTTTCTTT	CASSFGGARTEAFF
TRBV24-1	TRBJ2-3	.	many	TGTGCCACCAGTGTAAATGGGGGTTTTAGCACAGATACGCAGTATTTT	CATSVNGGFSTDTQYF
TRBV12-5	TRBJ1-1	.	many	TGTGCTAGTGGTTTGTCCCTTTCCAGGGGTGAAGCTTTCTTT	CASGLSLSRGEAFF
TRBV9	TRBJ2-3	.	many	TGTGCCAGCAGCGTAGGTGTGGCTGATACGCAGTATTTT	CASSVGVADTQYF
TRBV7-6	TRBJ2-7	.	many	TGTGCCAGCAGCTTAATCAGCCTCTCCTACGAGCAGTACTTC	CASSLISLSYEQYF
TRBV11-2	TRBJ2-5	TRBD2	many	TGTGCCAGCAGCTTAGAATTCCGGGGGGAACAAGAGACCCAGTACTTC	CASSLEFRGEQETQYF
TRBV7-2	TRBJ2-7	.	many	TGTGCCAGCAGCCAAGACATCTACGAGCAGTACTTC	CASSQDIYEQYF